This TCR beta chain was retrieved from a study of response to subunit inactivated influenza vaccine. TCRdb passed the RT-PCR reads through MiXCR, listing each CDR3 protein once. The sample includes about 520,000 distinct CDR3 sequences, 25% of them seen just once. This clonotype has just a few counts. V lost 3 bases and J 2 bases, leaving 12 bases between the germline ends. Per germline, CDR1 DFQATT and CDR2 SNEGSKA (reference sequence). CDR3 length: 14 amino acids. The chain uses TRBV20-1 and TRBJ2-3, with D unresolved. This sequence originates from a man in his fifties or sixties who received an inactivated influenza vaccine. The starting material was CD4+ T cells sorted from PBMCs, obtained 5 days after vaccination. This CDR3 reads CSASGPGDTDTQYF. In nucleotides, the CDR3 is TGCAGTGCTAGTGGCCCCGGAGACACAGATACGCAGTATTTT.